These T cell receptor beta chains were read from a single sample in a study of beta chain features in type 1 diabetes. This table comes from immunoSEQ multiplex PCR, and its TCRdb copy is limited to in-frame clones, with some not included. The data show 100,000 to 150,000 clones, around 17% seen once. Sequences were obtained from central memory CD4+ T cells from blood. The receptors here all came from a man younger than 40 with type 1 diabetes. Each CDR3 is given with its conserved first and last residue.

V gene	J gene	CDR3 protein
TRBV19	TRBJ2-3	CASSVSLDPTDTQYF
TRBV29-1	TRBJ2-1	CSVPTGDKQFF
TRBV5-1	TRBJ2-5	CASSLVRGETQYF
TRBV4-3	TRBJ1-6	CASSQADLNSPLHF
TRBV14	TRBJ2-7	CASSQGMRGNYEQYF
TRBV11-1	TRBJ1-2	CASSGSDRAAYGYTF
TRBV23-1	TRBJ2-1	CASRPSGTRLYEQFF
TRBV7-2	TRBJ2-6	CASSSSYSSGANVLTF
TRBV7-9	TRBJ2-5	CASRVTSTETQYF
TRBV7-2	TRBJ2-7	CASSTTAGPFYEQYF
TRBV29-1	TRBJ2-1	CSVRRGSVSSYNEQFF
TRBV13	TRBJ1-4	CASSLGAAGGEKLFF
TRBV5-4	TRBJ2-3	CASSLMSADTQYF
TRBV11-1	TRBJ2-5	CASSRDLGETQYF
TRBV10-3	TRBJ1-6	CAISITGGNSPLHF
TRBV30	TRBJ1-6	CAWSVNHSPLHF
TRBV28	TRBJ1-5	CASRTGTGGQPQHF
TRBV11-2	TRBJ1-4	CASSLGTREKLFF
TRBV7-2	TRBJ2-1	CASSLQRGGHNEQFF
TRBV5-5	TRBJ2-5	CASSLGGSTGTQYF
TRBV15	TRBJ2-7	CATSAGVVYEQYF
TRBV5-1	TRBJ2-3	CASSSDQFTQYF
TRBV6-6	TRBJ2-1	CASTTGTGAYNEQFF
TRBV7-9	TRBJ2-3	CASSPRTSGGDTQYF
TRBV11-2	TRBJ1-2	CASSSTAGLDYGYTF
TRBV20-1	TRBJ1-1	CSAPWGTEAFF
TRBV30	TRBJ1-5	CAWSEDSNQPQHF
TRBV4-3	TRBJ2-3	CASSQRRATDTQYF
TRBV9	.	CASSIGNPGYNEQFF
TRBV9	TRBJ2-5	CASSADGGIQETQYF
TRBV25-1	TRBJ2-7	CASSEWVGYEQYF